A selection of T cell receptor beta chains follows, all from one sample in a study of shared clonotypes between healthy human individuals. Profiled with immunoSEQ multiplex PCR; TCRdb holds only in-frame clones, not every one. This table holds millions of clones, approximately 95% found once. The sequenced material came from naive CD4+ T cells from PBMCs. The receptors derive from a young man in good health. Some clones in this sample may be carry-over from other donors' samples. Both conserved end residues are part of each CDR3. D genes are given only for firm matches. Not all rows give a size; the values are once, few, many and, for expanded clones, a class.

TRBV7-3,TRBD2,NA,TRBJ2-1,TGTGCCAGCAGCCGTAGCGGGAGCTCCCGTGGGGAGCAGTTCTTC,CASSRSGSSRGEQFF
TRBV6-6,TRBD1,NA,TRBJ1-1,TGTGCCAGCAGCGACAGGGCCGGGACCACTGAAGCTTTCTTT,CASSDRAGTTEAFF
TRBV5-4,TRBD2,NA,TRBJ2-7,TGTGCCAGCAGCCCAGCGGGTAGCGGGAGGGTCGAGCAGTACTTC,CASSPAGSGRVEQYF
TRBV5-4,NA,once,TRBJ1-1,TGTGCCAGCAGCTTGGGGCGAGTAACTGAAGCTTTCTTT,CASSLGRVTEAFF
TRBV11-2,TRBD1,NA,TRBJ2-1,TGTGCCAGCAGCCCTCGGGTTTGGGACAGGTTCTACAATGAGCAGTTCTTC,CASSPRVWDRFYNEQFF
TRBV15,TRBD2,NA,TRBJ2-1,TGTGCCACCAGCAGAGGTGGTAGCGGGTTGTACAATGAGCAGTTCTTC,CATSRGGSGLYNEQFF
TRBV9,TRBD1,NA,TRBJ1-3,TGTGCCAGCAGCGTCCGGACAGGGGGCTTTGGAAACACCATATATTTT,CASSVRTGGFGNTIYF
TRBV14,NA,once,TRBJ1-1,TGTGCCAGCAGCTTCAGTATGAACACTGAAGCTTTCTTT,CASSFSMNTEAFF
TRBV2,TRBD1,once,TRBJ2-7,TGTGCCAGCAGTGTTACAGGGACAGGTTCCGAGCAGTACTTC,CASSVTGTGSEQYF
TRBV19,NA,NA,TRBJ2-1,TGTGCCAGTAGTGTTCTGGCGGTAACCTACAATGAGCAGTTCTTC,CASSVLAVTYNEQFF
TRBV19,TRBD1,NA,TRBJ2-7,TGTGCCAGTAGTCGGAGACCGACAGGGGGGCACGAGCAGTACTTC,CASSRRPTGGHEQYF
TRBV6-4,NA,once,TRBJ2-7,TGTGCCAGCAGTGAGGTTTTCGGGGGAGCCTACGAGCAGTACTTC,CASSEVFGGAYEQYF
TRBV6-6,NA,NA,TRBJ2-5,TGTGCCAGCAGTCCGGGAGTAGGCGAGACCCAGTACTTC,CASSPGVGETQYF
TRBV7-9,NA,NA,TRBJ1-5,TGTGCCACCACGGGGGGTAGCAATCAGCCCCAGCATTTT,CATTGGSNQPQHF
TRBV5-4,TRBD2,NA,TRBJ2-3,TGTGCCAGCAGCTTTGGTGCGGGAGGGAGCACAGATACGCAGTATTTT,CASSFGAGGSTDTQYF
TRBV10-3,NA,NA,TRBJ1-5,TGTGCCATCAGTGAACTAAGGGGACAGCCCCAGCATTTT,CAISELRGQPQHF
TRBV6-1,TRBD2,NA,TRBJ2-3,TGTGCCAGCAGTGGACCATTAGCGGGAGGGCCCACAGATACGCAGTATTTT,CASSGPLAGGPTDTQYF
TRBV18,NA,once,TRBJ2-6,TGTGCCAGCTCACCGTATAGGTCTGGGGCCAACGTCCTGACTTTC,CASSPYRSGANVLTF
TRBV19,NA,NA,TRBJ1-1,TGTGCCAGTAGTATAAAAGCTACGGGCACTGAAGCTTTCTTT,CASSIKATGTEAFF
TRBV7-2,NA,NA,TRBJ2-7,TGTGCCAGCAGCTTAGTTACTAGTGCGGCCTACGAGCAGTACTTC,CASSLVTSAAYEQYF
TRBV10-3,TRBD2,once,TRBJ2-1,TGTGCCATCAGTGAGTCTGGGCTAGCGGGAGGCGATGAGCAGTTCTTC,CAISESGLAGGDEQFF
TRBV19,NA,NA,TRBJ2-5,TGTGCCAGTAGTATAGACAAGTGGTGGCGAGAGACCCAGTACTTC,CASSIDKWWRETQYF